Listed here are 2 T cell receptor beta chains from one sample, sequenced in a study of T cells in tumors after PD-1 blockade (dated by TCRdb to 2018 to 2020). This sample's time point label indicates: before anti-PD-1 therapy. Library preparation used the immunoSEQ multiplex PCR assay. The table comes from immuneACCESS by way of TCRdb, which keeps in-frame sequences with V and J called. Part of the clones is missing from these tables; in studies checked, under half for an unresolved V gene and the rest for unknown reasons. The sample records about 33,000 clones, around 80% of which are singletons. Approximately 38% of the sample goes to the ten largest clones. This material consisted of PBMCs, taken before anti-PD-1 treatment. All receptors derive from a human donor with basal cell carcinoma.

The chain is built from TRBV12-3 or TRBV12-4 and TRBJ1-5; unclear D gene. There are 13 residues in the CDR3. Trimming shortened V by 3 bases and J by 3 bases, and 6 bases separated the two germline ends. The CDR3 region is CASSLNSNQPQHF. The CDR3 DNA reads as TGTGCCAGCAGTTTGAATTCCAATCAGCCCCAGCATTTT.

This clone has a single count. The CDR3 loop is CASSLETALREQYF. In DNA, the CDR3 is TGCGCCAGCAGCTTGGAAACAGCCTTACGGGAGCAGTACTTC. The V call is TRBV5-1, the J call TRBJ2-7; D call uncertain. In germline, CDR1 is SGHRS, CDR2 YFSETQ. This CDR3 has 14 residues. The ends were cut back, 0 bases at V and 7 bases at J, with 14 bases in the middle.